These 13 T cell receptor beta chains were all obtained from the same sample, sequenced in a study of T cell repertoires in cytomegalovirus infection. In TCRdb, the reads were re-called with MiXCR into one record per CDR3 protein. The sample records some 220,000 distinct CDR3 sequences, roughly two fifths being singletons. No antigen is known for these receptors. The sample was CD8+ T cells from cultured PBMCs, taken from culture after CMV antigen stimulation. Receptors originate from a human donor in good health (CMV status not recorded). Some clones in this sample may be carry-over from other donors' samples.

V gene TRBV7-9 combines with J gene TRBJ2-1, with D possibly matching TRBD1 (6 bases). CDR1 and CDR2 from the germline V gene are SEHNR and FQNEAQ (reference sequence). The CDR3 consists of 15 residues. Trimming took 2 bases from V and 6 from J, leaving 14 bases between them. The CDR3 DNA is TGTGCCAGCAGCTTACGTCAGGACAGAATCAATGAGCAGTTCTTC. Protein: CASSLRQDRINEQFF.

Only a few counts were recorded for this clonotype. The rearrangement links TRBV12-3 or TRBV12-4 to TRBJ1-1; D remains unclear. The CDR3 consists of 14 residues. V shed 4 bases and J shed 0 bases, with 9 bases lying between them. CDR3 protein: CASSSARMNTEAFF. In DNA form, the CDR3 reads TGTGCCAGCAGTTCTGCGCGGATGAACACTGAAGCTTTCTTT.

This clonotype was found many times. The chain links TRBV7-2 to TRBJ2-3, with D possibly TRBD2 on 6 matching bases. The CDR3 is 14 residues long. Trimming removed 5 bases from V and 5 bases from J, with 14 bases in between. Germline V lookup: CDR1 SGHTA, CDR2 FQGNSA. The CDR3 nucleotides are TGTGCCAGCAGCCTGACGGGAGTGGGAGATACGCAGTATTTT. Protein: CASSLTGVGDTQYF.

The rearrangement links TRBV24-1 to TRBJ2-1; 13 bases are a match to TRBD2. Germline values: CDR1 KGHDR, CDR2 SFDVKD. Trimming removed 3 bases from V and 0 bases from J; junction bases left unmatched: 13. The CDR3 covers 21 residues. This CDR3 reads CATSDLTGTSGTGLSYNEQFF. CDR3 DNA sequence: TGTGCCACCAGTGATCTCACAGGGACTAGCGGGACCGGACTCTCCTACAATGAGCAGTTCTTC.

V is TRBV9 and J is TRBJ2-5; the match to TRBD2 covers 12 bases. Germline CDR1 and CDR2: SGDLS and YYNGEE. The CDR3 has 14 amino acids. The V segment lost 4 bases and the J segment 4 bases; nucleotides outside the gene matches: 2. The CDR3 DNA is TGTGCCAGCAGCTCGACTAGCGGGAGAGAGACCCAGTACTTC. The encoded protein is CASSSTSGRETQYF. The complete variable domain, with remaining parts taken from reference TRBV9 and TRBJ2-5, reads DSGVTQTPKHLITATGQRVTLRCSPRSGDLSVYWYQQSLDQGLQFLIQYYNGEERAKGNILERFSAQQFPDLHSELNLSSLELGDSALYFCASSSTSGRETQYFGPGTRLLVL.

Comments on this clonotype: One junction end disagrees with the germline gene, perhaps due to a read error. The chain uses TRBV11-2 and TRBJ1-4; TRBD1 matches at 8 bases. The CDR3 loop spans 15 amino acids. The V gene's germline CDR1 is SGHAT and CDR2 FQNNGV. CDR3 coding DNA: TGTGCCAGCAGCATAGACAGGGGATCTAATGAAAAACTGTTTTTT. This gives the protein CASSIDRGSNEKLFF. Full variable domain (missing parts from reference TRBV11-2 and TRBJ1-4): EAGVAQSPRYKIIEKRQSVAFWCNPISGHATLYWYQQILGQGPKLLIQFQNNGVVDDSQLPKDRFSAERLKGVDSTLKIQPAKLEDSAVYLCASSIDRGSNEKLFFGSGTQLSVL.

This clonotype was observed a handful of times. The J gene is TRBJ1-3, the V gene TRBV28; 9 bases agree with TRBD1. The V gene end was trimmed by 5 bases and the J gene end by 3 bases; junction bases not matched to a gene: 11. Germline loops: CDR1 MDHEN, CDR2 SYDVKM. The CDR3 covers 17 residues. CDR3 sequence reads: CASSRRGQGLSGNTIYF. The CDR3 region has the DNA TGTGCCAGCAGTCGACGGGGACAGGGCCTAAGTGGAAACACCATATATTTT.

The chain uses TRBV6-5 and TRBJ2-3; D ambiguous. The V gene's germline CDR1 is MNHEY and CDR2 SVGAGI. V lost 7 bases and J lost 1, with 15 bases in between. This CDR3 has 15 amino acids. CDR3 nucleotide sequence: TGTGCCAGCACCAACACGGGTCTGGGCACAGATACGCAGTATTTT. Encoded protein: CASTNTGLGTDTQYF.

Many counts were recorded for this clonotype. The V call is TRBV7-9, the J call TRBJ2-7; a possible D gene is TRBD2 (5 bases). The CDR3 runs 13 residues. V was cut by 5 bases and J by 3 bases, with 11 bases left in between. Germline CDR1 is SEHNR and CDR2 is FQNEAQ (reference sequence). CDR3 amino acids: CASSPKLGYEQYF. The CDR3, as DNA: TGTGCCAGCAGCCCCAAACTAGGCTACGAGCAGTACTTC.

In its sample, this clonotype was seen a few times. The CDR3 DNA reads TGTGCCAGCAGTGCCCGCCGTAGGACCGAGGCGGCTACGCAGTATTTT. It is translated as CASSARRRTEAATQYF. The rearrangement uses TRBV12-3 or TRBV12-4 and TRBJ2-3; D remains unclear. The ends were cut back, 5 bases at V and 8 bases at J, with 23 bases in the middle. The length of the CDR3 is 16 residues.

There are a few counts of this clonotype. This chain uses TRBV6-5 with TRBJ2-1, with TRBD2 matching over 7 bases. The germline CDR1 and CDR2 sequences are MNHEY and SVGAGI. Trimming at V came to 2 bases and at J to 0 bases, leaving 10 bases not matched to a gene. There are 18 residues in the CDR3. CDR3 bases: TGTGCCAGCAGTTACGGGGGTAGCGGGCCTAGCTCCTACAATGAGCAGTTCTTC. Translating gives CASSYGGSGPSSYNEQFF.

This sequence joins TRBV7-6 and TRBJ1-2; unclear D gene. Germline V gene sequence: CDR1 SGHVS, CDR2 FNYEAQ. The V end lost 4 bases, the J end lost 8 bases, and 23 bases lay between the germline ends. This CDR3 spans 16 amino acids. As DNA, the CDR3 is TGTGCCAGCAGCTCTATGGGCGGGCCCGCAGCTAAGGGCTACACCTTC. Translation: CASSSMGGPAAKGYTF.

In regard to this clonotype: A read error may account for a junction end that differs from germline. The chain has TRBV2 and TRBJ1-1, with D maybe TRBD1 (6 bases). Germline loops: CDR1 SNHLY, CDR2 FYNNEI. This CDR3 contains 13 residues. CDR3 protein: CAGRGFANTEAFF. CDR3 nucleotides: TGCGCAGGAAGGGGGTTCGCGAACACTGAAGCTTTCTTT.